The 32 T cell receptor beta chains below were found in one sample sequenced in a study of spatial heterogeneity in lung cancer. Sample time point: sample taken at primary tumor resection. Whole RNA came from tumor, nontumor lung or frozen PBMC and was sequenced without being sorted. A single record per CDR3 protein comes from TCRdb applying MiXCR to the 5' RACE reads. The data hold around 89,000 distinct CDR3 sequences, with about 12% observed a single time. The sequences come from PBMCs, collected at surgery. The receptors here all came from a male donor with early-stage non-small cell lung cancer.

The chain recombines TRBV29-1 with TRBJ1-3, with 8 nucleotides matching TRBD1. Germline values: CDR1 SQVTM, CDR2 ANQGSEA. The J segment lost 2 bases and the V segment lost 6 bases, leaving 6 bases of the junction unmatched. CDR3 length: 14 residues. This CDR3 is CSVITGGTGNTIYF. For the CDR3, the DNA is TGCAGCGTCATAACAGGGGGGACTGGAAACACCATATATTTT.

This clonotype was counted many times. The gene calls are TRBV5-5 and TRBJ2-5; 13 nucleotides agree with TRBD2. V trimming: 4 bases; J trimming: 4 bases; junction bases outside the gene matches: 4. The CDR3 runs to 15 residues. The germline V gene has CDR1 SGHKS and CDR2 YYEKEE (reference sequence). The CDR3 here is CASSHTSGRAETQYF. CDR3 nucleotides: TGTGCCAGCAGCCACACTAGCGGGAGGGCAGAGACCCAGTACTTC.

This rearrangement joins TRBV25-1 to TRBJ2-7; TRBD1 aligns across 7 bases. Per the germline V gene, CDR1 is MGHDK and CDR2 is SYGVNS. Losses at the gene ends were 6 bases for V and 0 bases for J; bases not matched to a gene: 5. This CDR3 has 14 residues. The CDR3 region is CASRGTDRSYEQYF. The CDR3 DNA reads TGTGCCAGCAGGGGGACAGATCGCTCCTACGAGCAGTACTTC.

This clonotype was seen more than once but under ten times. This chain uses TRBV7-9 with TRBJ2-3; D remains unclear. The CDR3 has 12 residues. Per the germline V gene, CDR1 is SEHNR and CDR2 is FQNEAQ (reference sequence). Trimming left V 4 bases short and J 2 bases short, with 4 bases between. The CDR3 loop reads CASSSATDTQYF. CDR3 bases: TGTGCCAGCAGCTCCGCCACAGATACGCAGTATTTT.

This clonotype was seen more than once but under ten times. This sequence joins TRBV12-3 or TRBV12-4 and TRBJ1-4; a weak D match, TRBD1 (6 bases). The CDR3 is 13 residues long. The V end was cut by 5 bases, the J end by 8 bases, with 12 bases between. The CDR3, as DNA: TGTGCCAGCAGTGTCGGGACACGGGAAAAACTGTTTTTT. This sequence encodes CASSVGTREKLFF.

This clonotype was found many times. This chain joins TRBV24-1 and TRBJ2-1; D is perhaps TRBD1 (6 bases). This CDR3 is 14 amino acids long. The V end was cut by 1 base, the J end by 7 bases, with 10 bases between. Germline values: CDR1 KGHDR, CDR2 SFDVKD. The CDR3 protein is CATSDFRRGNEQFF. The CDR3 DNA reads as TGTGCCACCAGTGATTTTCGCAGGGGTAATGAGCAGTTCTTC.

This rearrangement joins TRBV10-3 to TRBJ2-3; possible D gene TRBD1, 6 bases. The germline V and J ends were trimmed by 4 bases and 2 bases, with 13 bases remaining between them. Germline CDR1 reads ENHRY; CDR2 reads SYGVKD. The CDR3 spans 15 residues. The CDR3 DNA reads as TGTGCCATCAGTGGAGAGACAGGTGACACAGATACGCAGTATTTT. Residues: CAISGETGDTDTQYF.

This clonotype was picked up many times. The V gene is TRBV7-9, the J gene TRBJ2-5, with D possibly being TRBD1 or TRBD2 (5 bases each). The germline V gene encodes CDR1 SEHNR and CDR2 FQNEAQ (reference sequence). This CDR3 has 18 amino acids. V gave up 5 bases and J gave up 1 base, with 23 bases separating them. The CDR3 DNA reads TGTGCCAGCAGCCCGAGGTTACTCCTCGGGGCACTCCAAGAGACCCAGTACTTC. Translation gives CASSPRLLLGALQETQYF.

This clonotype was detected ten times or more. J is TRBJ2-3 and V is TRBV24-1, with D hard to call. Trimming removed 6 bases from V and 1 base from J, with 4 bases in between. Per germline, CDR1 KGHDR and CDR2 SFDVKD. CDR3 length: 12 residues. The CDR3 loop is CATSRRTDTQYF. CDR3 in DNA: TGTGCCACCAGTCGCCGCACAGATACGCAGTATTTT.

This clonotype was recorded a few times. The chain employs TRBV5-4 and TRBJ2-1; D possibly corresponds to TRBD1 (6 bases). The V end was cut by 0 bases, the J end by 10 bases, with 17 bases between. This CDR3 comprises 15 residues. Germline V CDR1 and CDR2: SGHNT, YYREEE (reference sequence). CDR3 region: CASSLAVRGNQEQFF. CDR3 DNA sequence: TGTGCCAGCAGCTTGGCAGTGAGGGGGAACCAGGAGCAGTTCTTC.

This clonotype was counted between two and nine times. This sequence joins TRBV4-1 and TRBJ2-7; TRBD1 matches 7 bases. Germline trimming cut 0 bases from V and 2 bases from J; bases unmatched to any gene: 7. CDR1 and CDR2 from the germline V gene are MGHRA and YSYEKL. The CDR3 covers 16 residues. CDR3: CASSQDLQDRTYEQYF. The DNA for the CDR3 is TGCGCCAGCAGCCAAGATTTGCAGGACAGGACCTACGAGCAGTACTTC.

The gene calls are TRBV20-1 and TRBJ2-1; maybe TRBD2 (7 bases). The CDR3 sequence is 15 residues long. V was clipped by 6 bases and J by 5 bases, with 20 bases between them. Germline CDR1 and CDR2: DFQATT and SNEGSKA (reference sequence). The CDR3 sequence is CSATTTGGPNNEQFF. The CDR3 nucleotides read TGCAGTGCCACTACCACCGGGGGGCCCAACAATGAGCAGTTCTTC.

CDR3 protein: CASSQEGRVTGELFF. The CDR3 DNA sequence: TGTGCCAGCAGCCAAGAGGGCCGTGTCACCGGGGAGCTGTTTTTT. V gene TRBV3-1 combines with J gene TRBJ2-2; unclear D gene. This CDR3 contains 15 residues. The V end lost 0 bases, the J end lost 4 bases, and 9 bases lay between the germline ends. Germline CDR1 is LGHDT and CDR2 is YNNKEL (reference sequence).

This clonotype turned up a few times. The CDR3 loop reads CASSQGQGPQWPQHF. For the CDR3, the DNA is TGTGCCAGCAGCCAAGGCCAGGGGCCCCAATGGCCCCAGCATTTT. The J gene is TRBJ1-5, the V gene TRBV3-1, with a possible D match to TRBD1 (6 bases). Germline V gene lookup returns CDR1 LGHDT and CDR2 YNNKEL (reference sequence). The CDR3 runs to 15 residues. Deletions cut 1 base from V and 9 bases from J, with 16 bases between.

This clonotype was seen only a few times. The rearrangement joins TRBV6-5 to TRBJ2-1; 9 nucleotides match TRBD2. CDR3 length: 16 residues. Germline V CDR1 and CDR2: MNHEY, SVGAGI. Unmatched junction bases numbered 7, after V lost 0 bases and J lost 7 bases. This CDR3 reads CASSYSASGERNEQFF. CDR3 DNA sequence: TGTGCCAGCAGTTACTCAGCTAGCGGGGAGAGGAATGAGCAGTTCTTC.

The J gene is TRBJ2-1, the V gene TRBV9; a possible D gene is TRBD2 (6 bases). There are 15 residues in the CDR3. Deletions cut 0 bases from V and 4 bases from J, with 11 bases between. Germline loops: CDR1 SGDLS, CDR2 YYNGEE. CDR3 protein: CASSVGGGDYNEQFF. For the CDR3, the DNA is TGTGCCAGCAGCGTAGGAGGAGGGGATTACAATGAGCAGTTCTTC.

This chain joins TRBV7-9 and TRBJ2-4, with D uncertain. Germline V gene sequence: CDR1 SEHNR, CDR2 FQNEAQ (reference sequence). The CDR3 is made up of 15 amino acids. Trimming cost V 1 base and J 1 base, with 8 bases left between them. CDR3 amino acids: CASSLVGTAKNIQYF. The CDR3 DNA reads as TGTGCCAGCAGCTTAGTCGGCACCGCCAAAAACATTCAGTACTTC.

This clonotype was detected many times. This rearrangement joins TRBV28 to TRBJ2-2; the D call may be TRBD1 or TRBD2 (5 bases each). CDR3 length: 13 amino acids. V was clipped by 7 bases and J by 6 bases, with 12 bases between them. Germline values: CDR1 MDHEN, CDR2 SYDVKM. CDR3 protein: CASTPGAAGELFF. The CDR3 coding sequence is TGTGCCAGCACTCCCGGGGCTGCCGGGGAGCTGTTTTTT.

This clonotype has more than one count but fewer than ten. CDR3 sequence: CASSSLLEHNEQFF. The CDR3 DNA reads as TGTGCCAGCAGCTCCTTACTAGAACACAATGAGCAGTTCTTC. V and J are TRBV11-2 and TRBJ2-1, with a tentative D call TRBD2 (5 bases). Germline V lookup: CDR1 SGHAT, CDR2 FQNNGV. V was cut by 4 bases and J by 5 bases, with 12 bases left in between. The CDR3 is made up of 14 amino acids.

Here the CDR3 DNA reads TGTGCCAGCAGTTACAGCAGGGGTAGGGGCAATCAGCCCCAGCATTTT. Protein sequence: CASSYSRGRGNQPQHF. This chain uses TRBV6-6 with TRBJ1-5; D might be TRBD1 (6 bases). There are 16 residues in the CDR3. Germline CDR1 reads MNHNY; CDR2 reads SVGAGI (reference sequence). V lost 2 bases and J lost 2, with 13 bases in between.

This clonotype was counted ten times or more. The chain uses TRBV7-2 and TRBJ1-4; maybe TRBD1 (6 bases). The CDR3 length is 14 residues. In germline, CDR1 is SGHTA, CDR2 FQGNSA. Trimming took off 4 bases at V and 5 bases at J, with 11 bases between the two ends. The CDR3 region has the DNA TGTGCCAGCAGCTCAGGGGTAGGGAATGAAAAACTGTTTTTT. Translating gives CASSSGVGNEKLFF.

The chain employs TRBV12-3 or TRBV12-4 and TRBJ2-2; D remains ambiguous. This CDR3 region has 13 residues. Trimming removed 4 bases at V and 6 bases at J, with 9 bases between. The CDR3 region is CASSSTLPGELFF. The CDR3 DNA is TGTGCCAGCAGTTCGACCCTCCCCGGGGAGCTGTTTTTT.

This clonotype was counted between two and nine times. V and J are TRBV5-1 and TRBJ2-3; D is ambiguous. V lost 4 bases and J lost 2, with 5 bases in between. Per germline, CDR1 SGHRS and CDR2 YFSETQ. The CDR3 contains 12 residues. CDR3 nucleotide sequence: TGCGCCAGCAGCCTACTCACAGATACGCAGTATTTT. This sequence encodes CASSLLTDTQYF.

CDR3: CASSLTLAPGELFF. CDR3 nucleotide sequence: TGTGCCAGCAGCTTAACGCTAGCCCCCGGGGAGCTGTTTTTT. The chain uses TRBV7-3 and TRBJ2-2, with a weak D call TRBD2 (5 bases). Looked up from germline, CDR1 is SGHTA and CDR2 is FQGTGA. The CDR3 contains 14 residues. V was shortened by 0 bases and J by 6 bases, with 8 bases between the two germline ends.

The V gene is TRBV29-1, the J gene TRBJ2-7; 9 bases are shared with TRBD2. V lost 1 base to trimming and J lost 6 bases; unmatched junction nucleotides: 10. The CDR3 is 15 residues long. The germline V gene has CDR1 SQVTM and CDR2 ANQGSEA. The chain's CDR3 is CSVEVVYSGSSEQYF. Written as DNA, the CDR3 is TGCAGCGTTGAAGTTGTCTATAGCGGGAGCTCCGAGCAGTACTTC.

The sample holds a few counts of this clonotype. The genes are TRBV30 and TRBJ1-2; D gene uncertain. Germline CDR1 and CDR2: GTSNPN and SVGIG (reference sequence). V lost 4 bases to trimming and J lost 1 base, with 7 bases between them. CDR3 length: 12 amino acids. The CDR3 sequence is CAWIAYNYGYTF. The CDR3 DNA reads as TGTGCCTGGATAGCCTATAACTATGGCTACACCTTC. Full variable domain (outside the CDR3, taken from reference TRBV30 and TRBJ1-2): SQTIHQWPATLVQPVGSPLSLECTVEGTSNPNLYWYRQAAGRGLQLLFYSVGIGQISSEVPQNLSASRPQDRQFILSSKKLLLSDSGFYLCAWIAYNYGYTFGSGTRLTVV.

The chain joins TRBV6-1 to TRBJ1-5; TRBD1 aligns across 9 bases. Germline CDR1 reads MNHNS; CDR2 reads SASEGT. Unmatched junction bases numbered 8, after V lost 7 bases and J lost 4 bases. This CDR3 comprises 15 residues. The CDR3 nucleotides are TGTGCCAGCAATCAAGGGACAGGGAGTAATCAGCCCCAGCATTTT. Its protein is CASNQGTGSNQPQHF.

The rearrangement links TRBV29-1 to TRBJ2-3, with a possible D match to TRBD2 (5 bases). The V end lost 4 bases, the J end lost 0 bases, and 8 bases lay between the germline ends. CDR1 SQVTM and CDR2 ANQGSEA come from the germline V gene. This CDR3 region has 13 residues. CDR3 in DNA: TGCAGCGTTGCTGAGCGGAGCACAGATACGCAGTATTTT. Its protein is CSVAERSTDTQYF.

This clonotype was found many times. The chain combines TRBV20-1 with TRBJ2-7; D ambiguous. The germline V gene encodes CDR1 DFQATT and CDR2 SNEGSKA (reference sequence). Deletions cut 0 bases from V and 0 bases from J, with 15 bases between. The CDR3 runs 16 residues. The CDR3 sequence: CSARDLEEPVSYEQYF. CDR3 sequence (DNA): TGCAGTGCTAGAGACCTCGAAGAGCCGGTCTCCTACGAGCAGTACTTC.

A few counts support this clonotype. This sequence joins TRBV24-1 and TRBJ2-1, with no clear D. Germline values: CDR1 KGHDR, CDR2 SFDVKD. V lost 3 bases and J lost 3, with 11 bases in between. The CDR3 is made up of 15 amino acids. CDR3 DNA: TGTGCCACCAGTGATGCCTTAGACTTCTACAATGAGCAGTTCTTC. This codes for CATSDALDFYNEQFF.

This clonotype was observed a few times. At one boundary the junction diverges from the germline segment, which might be a read error. V and J are TRBV7-9 and TRBJ1-5; possible D gene TRBD1, 6 bases. Germline CDR1 reads SEHNR; CDR2 reads FQNEAQ (reference sequence). This CDR3 contains 14 residues. The CDR3 nucleotides are TGTGCCAGCAGCTTAGGTCAGGGGCATCAGCCCCAGCAGTTT. This codes for CASSLGQGHQPQQF.

This clonotype was seen a few times. The CDR3 sequence: CASSPRTLSYNSPLHF. The CDR3 DNA sequence: TGTGCCAGCTCACCCAGGACCCTCTCCTATAATTCACCCCTCCACTTT. V and J are TRBV18 and TRBJ1-6; no definite D call. The V gene's germline CDR1 is KGHSH and CDR2 LQKENI. The CDR3 covers 16 residues. Trimming pared 3 bases from V and 0 bases from J, leaving 9 bases between.